A selection of T cell receptor beta chains follows, all from one sample in a study of control samples from healthy donors and cancer patients. TCRdb's copy holds only in-frame clones and misses some; the assay was immunoSEQ multiplex PCR. The table lists 100,000 or so clones, around 80% of them singletons. The sample comprised blood. The receptor source for this set is a woman between 55 and 75 years old in good health. Both conserved end residues are part of each CDR3. The D gene is left open where the match is weak. Clone size is stated in some rows and not others, as once, few, many or a class when expanded.

CASSLRQGVPSEQFF	TGCGCCAGCAGCCTGCGACAGGGGGTCCCCAGTGAGCAGTTCTTC	TRBJ2-1	TRBD1	TRBV5-1	once
CASSESGTPYNEQFF	TGTGCCAGCTCAGAATCCGGGACCCCGTACAATGAGCAGTTCTTC	TRBJ2-1	.	TRBV18	.
CASSVTGMNEQFF	TGTGCCAGCAGCGTAACGGGGATGAATGAGCAGTTCTTC	TRBJ2-1	.	TRBV9	.
CATSEDARDRGYEQYF	TGTGCCACCAGTGAAGACGCCCGGGACAGGGGCTACGAGCAGTACTTC	TRBJ2-7	TRBD1	TRBV24-1	.
CATSRETGSGFEQYF	TGTGCCACCAGCCGGGAGACAGGATCGGGTTTCGAGCAGTACTTC	TRBJ2-7	.	TRBV15	.
CASTATNEKLFF	TGTGCCAGCACCGCAACTAATGAAAAACTGTTTTTT	TRBJ1-4	.	TRBV2	few
CASSQQGRTTNEKLFF	TGTGCCAGCAGCCAACAGGGGAGAACCACTAATGAAAAACTGTTTTTT	TRBJ1-4	.	TRBV3-1/TRBV3-2	.
CASSPEDKHNSPLHF	TGCGCCAGCAGCCCAGAGGACAAGCATAATTCACCCCTCCACTTT	TRBJ1-6	.	TRBV4-3	.
CASSQSSAPLNNEQFF	TGCGCCAGCAGCCAATCCTCGGCCCCCCTTAACAATGAGCAGTTCTTC	TRBJ2-1	.	TRBV4-1	.
CASSPTPQGGMNTEAFF	TGCGCCAGCAGCCCGACACCACAGGGTGGGATGAACACTGAAGCTTTCTTT	TRBJ1-1	.	TRBV5-1	.
CASSDVTTYGYTF	TGTGCCAGCAGTGACGTGACAACCTATGGCTACACCTTC	TRBJ1-2	.	TRBV2	few
CASRYREMNTEAFF	TGTGCCAGCAGATACAGGGAGATGAACACTGAAGCTTTCTTT	TRBJ1-1	.	TRBV2	.
CASSPTGGNTGELFF	TGTGCCAGCAGCCCGACAGGGGGTAACACCGGGGAGCTGTTTTTT	TRBJ2-2	TRBD1	TRBV7-2	.
CASRSTQNSPLHF	TGTGCCAGTAGGAGTACTCAGAATTCACCCCTCCACTTT	TRBJ1-6	.	TRBV19	.
CASSLGGRGETQYF	TGTGCCAGCAGCTTAGGAGGCAGGGGAGAGACCCAGTACTTC	TRBJ2-5	.	TRBV7-9	once
CASSQEELGFEQFF	TGCGCCAGCAGCCAAGAAGAATTAGGTTTTGAGCAGTTCTTC	TRBJ2-1	.	TRBV4-3	.
CASSVPAKEENQPFRAQHF	TGTGCCAGCAGTGTGCCCGCCAAAGAAGAAAATCAGCCTTTTAGAGCCCAGCATTTT	TRBJ1-5	.	TRBV2	.
CASSTRLMGGPSTDTQYF	TGTGCCAGCAGTACCCGTCTTATGGGGGGGCCCAGCACAGATACGCAGTATTTT	TRBJ2-3	.	TRBV6-2/TRBV6-3	.
CASSGTGGSYEQYF	TGTGCCAGTTCCGGGACAGGGGGCTCCTACGAGCAGTACTTC	TRBJ2-7	TRBD1	TRBV19	.
CASRGTISSGNTIYF	TGTGCCAGCCGAGGGACTATTAGCTCTGGAAACACCATATATTTT	TRBJ1-3	.	TRBV7-9	.
CSVGQGNNQPQHF	TGCAGCGTTGGACAGGGAAACAATCAGCCCCAGCATTTT	TRBJ1-5	TRBD1	TRBV29-1	.
CASSLMGIQGTEAFF	TGTGCCAGCAGCTTAATGGGCATACAGGGCACTGAAGCTTTCTTT	TRBJ1-1	.	TRBV7-9	few
CASGRTGSSVEGYTF	TGTGCCAGCGGGAGGACAGGGAGTAGTGTAGAGGGCTACACCTTC	TRBJ1-2	TRBD1	TRBV6-5	.
CASSISREISYGYTF	TGTGCCAGTAGTATATCCCGGGAGATAAGCTATGGCTACACCTTC	TRBJ1-2	.	TRBV19	once
CASSIKGQGNIQYF	TGTGCCAGTAGTATTAAGGGGCAAGGAAACATTCAGTACTTC	TRBJ2-4	.	TRBV19	few
CASSASRGADTQYF	TGTGCCAGCAGTGCTAGCCGGGGGGCTGATACGCAGTATTTT	TRBJ2-3	.	TRBV2	.
CASSLAGVAYEQYF	TGTGCCAGCAGTTTAGCGGGAGTGGCCTACGAGCAGTACTTC	TRBJ2-7	TRBD2	TRBV28	.
CASSVGRDQPQHF	TGTGCCAGTAGTGTGGGTCGAGATCAGCCCCAGCATTTT	TRBJ1-5	.	TRBV19	few
CASSQVTGELFF	TGTGCCAGCAGCCAAGTCACCGGGGAGCTGTTTTTT	TRBJ2-2	.	TRBV3-1/TRBV3-2	.
CASSSWTSYEQYF	TGTGCCAGCAGCTCGTGGACCTCCTACGAGCAGTACTTC	TRBJ2-7	.	TRBV7-2	.
CASSLAGQGLNEQYF	TGTGCCAGCAGCTTGGCCGGACAGGGGCTAAACGAGCAGTACTTC	TRBJ2-7	TRBD1	TRBV5-6	.
CASSLSGVPDTQYF	TGTGCCAGCAGCTTGAGCGGGGTCCCAGATACGCAGTATTTT	TRBJ2-3	TRBD2	TRBV6-2/TRBV6-3	.
CASSLAGTRAEKLFF	TGCGCCAGCAGCTTAGCGGGGACAAGGGCCGAAAAACTGTTTTTT	TRBJ1-4	.	TRBV5-1	.
CASSAGETQYF	TGTGCCAGCAGTGCAGGGGAGACCCAGTACTTC	TRBJ2-5	.	TRBV9	few
CASSSDGGGGELFF	TGTGCCAGCAGCTCCGACGGCGGGGGCGGGGAGCTGTTTTTT	TRBJ2-2	TRBD2	TRBV7-9	.
CASSLGNSPNQPQHF	TGTGCCAGCAGCTTAGGAAACAGTCCTAATCAGCCCCAGCATTTT	TRBJ1-5	.	TRBV13	.
CASSQADRGTNEKLFF	TGTGCCAGCAGCCAAGCGGACAGGGGCACTAATGAAAAACTGTTTTTT	TRBJ1-4	TRBD1	TRBV4-2	.
CASSLVDRGYGYTF	TGTGCCAGCAGCTTAGTGGACAGGGGCTATGGCTACACCTTC	TRBJ1-2	TRBD1	TRBV11-2	.
CASSLDYANTIYF	TGTGCCAGCAGCTTAGACTACGCAAACACCATATATTTT	TRBJ1-3	.	TRBV7-2	once
CASSFAPSYGYTF	TGTGCCAGCAGCTTTGCACCTTCCTATGGCTACACCTTC	TRBJ1-2	.	TRBV11-2	.
CASTNSLGIYEQYF	TGTGCCAGCACTAACAGTCTGGGGATCTACGAGCAGTACTTC	TRBJ2-7	.	TRBV3-1/TRBV3-2	.
CASSYRHFNTEAFF	TGTGCCAGCAGTTACCGCCATTTTAACACTGAAGCTTTCTTT	TRBJ1-1	.	TRBV6-2/TRBV6-3	few
CASSVEGGSTNTQYF	TGTGCCAGCAGCGTAGAAGGCGGGAGTACAAATACGCAGTATTTT	TRBJ2-3	TRBD2	TRBV9	.
CASSEGWPGGTDTQYF	TGTGCCAGCAGTGAAGGTTGGCCAGGGGGCACAGATACGCAGTATTTT	TRBJ2-3	.	TRBV2	few
CASSLGGADTQYF	TGTGCCAGCAGCTTAGGGGGGGCAGATACGCAGTATTTT	TRBJ2-3	.	TRBV11-2	.
CASSGLRGGTDTQYF	TGTGCCAGCAGCGGGCTCCGGGGGGGCACAGATACGCAGTATTTT	TRBJ2-3	TRBD2	TRBV9	.
CASEGRFRNEQFF	TGTGCCAGCGAGGGGAGATTTAGGAATGAGCAGTTCTTC	TRBJ2-1	.	TRBV12-3/TRBV12-4	.
CASSRLSYEQYF	TGTGCCAGCAGTCGACTTTCCTACGAGCAGTACTTC	TRBJ2-7	.	TRBV28	.
CASSFLGTQYF	TGTGCCAGCAGTTTCTTAGGTACGCAGTATTTT	TRBJ2-3	.	TRBV12-3/TRBV12-4	.
CASSQSGGPYNEQFF	TGTGCCAGCAGCCAAAGCGGGGGGCCCTACAATGAGCAGTTCTTC	TRBJ2-1	TRBD2	TRBV5-4	.
CASSHRYEQYF	TGTGCCAGCAGCCATAGGTACGAGCAGTACTTC	TRBJ2-7	.	TRBV28	.
CASSLASGYTDTQYF	TGCGCCAGCAGCTTGGCCAGCGGATACACAGATACGCAGTATTTT	TRBJ2-3	.	TRBV5-1	.
CASSPPISSTLGLYGYTF	TGTGCCAGCTCACCACCAATTTCTAGTACGCTGGGGCTCTATGGCTACACCTTC	TRBJ1-2	.	TRBV18	.
CADGAKGADTGELFF	TGTGCCGACGGGGCCAAGGGGGCGGACACCGGGGAGCTGTTTTTT	TRBJ2-2	TRBD1	TRBV2	.
CASSYFEGTNEKLFF	TGTGCCAGCAGTTACTTCGAGGGGACTAATGAAAAACTGTTTTTT	TRBJ1-4	.	TRBV6-5	.
CATSSGTGGYSTDTQYF	TGTGCCACCAGCAGTGGCACTGGGGGCTATAGCACAGATACGCAGTATTTT	TRBJ2-3	.	TRBV15	.
CASSQGAIETQYF	TGTGCCAGCAGTCAGGGGGCGATAGAGACCCAGTACTTC	TRBJ2-5	TRBD1	TRBV9	once
CASSPRTGAGGEAFF	TGCGCCAGCAGCCCGCGGACAGGGGCTGGCGGGGAAGCTTTCTTT	TRBJ1-1	TRBD1	TRBV5-1	.
CASRQLPSTDTQYF	TGTGCAAGTCGTCAACTTCCCAGCACAGATACGCAGTATTTT	TRBJ2-3	.	TRBV12-2	.
CASSLRVGETQYF	TGTGCCAGCAGCCTAAGGGTTGGGGAGACCCAGTACTTC	TRBJ2-5	.	TRBV5-6	.